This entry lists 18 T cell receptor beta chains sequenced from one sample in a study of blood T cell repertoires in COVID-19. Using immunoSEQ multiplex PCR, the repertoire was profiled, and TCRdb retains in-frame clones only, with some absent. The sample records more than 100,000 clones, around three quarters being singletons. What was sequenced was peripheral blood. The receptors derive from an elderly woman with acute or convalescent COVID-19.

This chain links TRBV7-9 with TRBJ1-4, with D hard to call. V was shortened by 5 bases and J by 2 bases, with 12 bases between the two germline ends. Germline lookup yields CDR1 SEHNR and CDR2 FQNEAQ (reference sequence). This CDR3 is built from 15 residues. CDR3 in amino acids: CASSRNMGTNEKLFF. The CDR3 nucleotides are TGTGCCAGCAGCCGGAATATGGGCACTAATGAAAAACTGTTTTTT.

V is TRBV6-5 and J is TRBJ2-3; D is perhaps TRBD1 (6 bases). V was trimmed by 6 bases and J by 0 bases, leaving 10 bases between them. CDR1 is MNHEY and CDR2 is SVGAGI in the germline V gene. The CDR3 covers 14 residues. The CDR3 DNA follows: TGTGCCAGCAGGAGGGACACGAGCACAGATACGCAGTATTTT. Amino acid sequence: CASRRDTSTDTQYF.

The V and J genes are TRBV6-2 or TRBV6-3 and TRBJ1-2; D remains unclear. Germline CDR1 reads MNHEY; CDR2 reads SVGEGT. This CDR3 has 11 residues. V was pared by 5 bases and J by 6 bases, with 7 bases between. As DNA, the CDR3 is TGTGCCAGCAGTAGAGGGAATGGCTACACCTTC. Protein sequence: CASSRGNGYTF.

The CDR3 nucleotides read TGTGCCAGCTCACCGGGGCTCGCCCCAGATACGCAGTATTTT. Translated, it gives CASSPGLAPDTQYF. This chain uses TRBV18 with TRBJ2-3, with a tentative D call TRBD1 (5 bases). The CDR3 has 14 residues. The V end was cut by 3 bases, the J end by 4 bases, with 11 bases between. The germline V gene encodes CDR1 KGHSH and CDR2 LQKENI.

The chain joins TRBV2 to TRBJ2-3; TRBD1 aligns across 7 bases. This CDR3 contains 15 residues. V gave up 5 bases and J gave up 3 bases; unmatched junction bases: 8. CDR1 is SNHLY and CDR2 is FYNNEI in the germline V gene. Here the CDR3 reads CASSRLTGETDTQYF. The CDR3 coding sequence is TGTGCCAGCAGTCGGCTCACAGGGGAGACAGATACGCAGTATTTT.

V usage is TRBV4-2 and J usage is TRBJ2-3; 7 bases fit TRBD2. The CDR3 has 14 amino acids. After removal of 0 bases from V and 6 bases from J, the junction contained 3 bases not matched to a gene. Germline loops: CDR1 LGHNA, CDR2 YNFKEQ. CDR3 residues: CASSQDRTSDTQYF. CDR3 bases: TGTGCCAGCAGCCAAGACAGGACTAGTGATACGCAGTATTTT.

CDR3 bases: TGTGCCAGCAGCGTCTACGGACAGGGGGCCTACAATGAGCAGTTCTTC. Its translation: CASSVYGQGAYNEQFF. The V call is TRBV9, the J call TRBJ2-1; the match to TRBD1 covers 10 bases. The germline V gene encodes CDR1 SGDLS and CDR2 YYNGEE. The CDR3 consists of 16 residues. J was trimmed by 2 bases and V by 2 bases; bases with no gene match: 4.

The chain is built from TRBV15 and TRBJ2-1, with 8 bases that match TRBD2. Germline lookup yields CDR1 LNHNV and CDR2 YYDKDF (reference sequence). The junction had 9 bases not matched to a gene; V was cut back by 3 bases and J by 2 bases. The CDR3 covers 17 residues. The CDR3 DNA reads TGTGCCACCAGCAGGCGGGGGGTACCTTACGCCTACAATGAGCAGTTCTTC. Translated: CATSRRGVPYAYNEQFF.

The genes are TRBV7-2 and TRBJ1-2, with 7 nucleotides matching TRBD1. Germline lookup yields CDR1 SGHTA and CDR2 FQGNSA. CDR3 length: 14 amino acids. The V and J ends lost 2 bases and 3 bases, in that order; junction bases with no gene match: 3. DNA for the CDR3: TGTGCCAGCAGCTTATACGGGACAGACTATGGCTACACCTTC. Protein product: CASSLYGTDYGYTF.

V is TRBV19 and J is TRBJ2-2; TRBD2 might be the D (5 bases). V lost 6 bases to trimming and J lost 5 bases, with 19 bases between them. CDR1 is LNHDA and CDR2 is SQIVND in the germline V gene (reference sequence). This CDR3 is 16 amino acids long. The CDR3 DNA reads TGTGCCAGTAGCGGGGTTGGTGGCTTCCCGACCGGGGAGCTGTTTTTT. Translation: CASSGVGGFPTGELFF.

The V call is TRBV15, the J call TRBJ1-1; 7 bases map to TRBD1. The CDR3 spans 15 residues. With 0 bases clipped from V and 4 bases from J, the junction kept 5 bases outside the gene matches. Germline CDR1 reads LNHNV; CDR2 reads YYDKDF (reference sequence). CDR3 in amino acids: CATSRERQGGTEAFF. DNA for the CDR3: TGTGCCACCAGCAGAGAGAGACAGGGTGGCACTGAAGCTTTCTTT.

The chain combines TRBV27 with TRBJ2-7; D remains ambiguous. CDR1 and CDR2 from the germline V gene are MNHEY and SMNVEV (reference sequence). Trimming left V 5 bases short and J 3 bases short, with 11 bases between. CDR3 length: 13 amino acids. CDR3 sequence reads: CASSDADYYEQYF. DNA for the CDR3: TGTGCCAGCAGTGATGCGGATTACTACGAGCAGTACTTC.

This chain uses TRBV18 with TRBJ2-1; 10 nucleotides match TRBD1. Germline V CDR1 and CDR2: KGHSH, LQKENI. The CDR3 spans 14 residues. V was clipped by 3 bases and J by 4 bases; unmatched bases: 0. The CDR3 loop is CASSPGQGYNEQFF. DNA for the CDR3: TGTGCCAGCTCACCGGGACAGGGGTACAATGAGCAGTTCTTC.

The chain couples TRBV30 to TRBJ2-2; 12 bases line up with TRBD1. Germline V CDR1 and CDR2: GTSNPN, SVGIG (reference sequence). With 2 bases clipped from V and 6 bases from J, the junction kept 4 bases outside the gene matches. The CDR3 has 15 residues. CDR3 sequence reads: CAWSPGTGGSGELFF. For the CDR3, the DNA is TGTGCCTGGAGTCCAGGGACAGGGGGCTCCGGGGAGCTGTTTTTT.

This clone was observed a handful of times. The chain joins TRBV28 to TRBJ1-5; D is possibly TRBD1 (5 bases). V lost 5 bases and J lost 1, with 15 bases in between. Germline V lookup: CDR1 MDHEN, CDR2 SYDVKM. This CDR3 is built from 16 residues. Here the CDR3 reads CASSPGGRDSNQPQHF. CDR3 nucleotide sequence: TGTGCCAGCAGTCCGGGAGGGCGGGACAGCAATCAGCCCCAGCATTTT.

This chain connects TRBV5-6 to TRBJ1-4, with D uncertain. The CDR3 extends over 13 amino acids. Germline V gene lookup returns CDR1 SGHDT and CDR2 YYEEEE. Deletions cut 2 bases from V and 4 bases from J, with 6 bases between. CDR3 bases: TGTGCCAGCAGCTTACCGGGTAATGAAAAACTGTTTTTT. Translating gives CASSLPGNEKLFF.

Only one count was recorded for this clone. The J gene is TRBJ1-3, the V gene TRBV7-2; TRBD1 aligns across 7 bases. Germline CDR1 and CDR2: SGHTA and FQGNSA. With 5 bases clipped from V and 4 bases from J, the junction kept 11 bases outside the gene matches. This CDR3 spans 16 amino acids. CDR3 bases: TGTGCCAGCAGCGCCGGGCAGCGAGGGGGCGGAAACACCATATATTTT. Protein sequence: CASSAGQRGGGNTIYF.

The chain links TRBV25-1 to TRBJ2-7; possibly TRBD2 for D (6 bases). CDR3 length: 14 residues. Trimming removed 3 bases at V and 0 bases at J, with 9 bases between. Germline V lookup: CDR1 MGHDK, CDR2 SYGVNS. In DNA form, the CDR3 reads TGTGCCAGCAGTGAGTACGGGGGCTCCTACGAGCAGTACTTC. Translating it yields CASSEYGGSYEQYF.